A single sample is the source of the 21 T cell receptor beta chains below, sequenced in a study of blood T cell repertoires in COVID-19. The assay was immunoSEQ multiplex PCR, and TCRdb's table has in-frame clones only and misses some. The table shows 80,000 to 90,000 clones, with around 90% occurring only once. Sequencing input: peripheral blood. The origin of the receptors is a man aged 60 to 69 with acute or convalescent COVID-19.

The chain combines TRBV7-2 with TRBJ2-2, with 8 bases matching TRBD2. Germline V CDR1 and CDR2: SGHTA, FQGNSA. The CDR3 is 17 residues long. Losses at the gene ends were 2 bases for V and 3 bases for J; bases not matched to a gene: 8. The CDR3 reads CASSLQARGGDTGELFF. CDR3 coding DNA: TGTGCCAGCAGCTTACAGGCCCGGGGGGGCGACACCGGGGAGCTGTTTTTT. The full variable domain, rest sourced from reference TRBV7-2 and TRBJ2-2, is GAGVSQSPSNKVTEKGKDVELRCDPISGHTALYWYRQSLGQGLEFLIYFQGNSAPDKSGLPSDRFSAERTGGSVSTLTIQRTQQEDSAVYLCASSLQARGGDTGELFFGEGSRLTVL.

The chain couples TRBV18 to TRBJ2-7; possible D gene TRBD2, 6 bases. V lost 0 bases to trimming and J lost 0 bases, with 9 bases between them. Germline CDR1 reads KGHSH; CDR2 reads LQKENI. The CDR3 is made up of 15 amino acids. This chain's CDR3 is CASSPPDGSSYEQYF. As DNA, the CDR3 is TGTGCCAGCTCACCACCGGACGGGAGCTCCTACGAGCAGTACTTC.

The V call is TRBV7-3, the J call TRBJ1-2; 12 positions match TRBD1. J was trimmed by 8 bases and V by 5 bases; bases with no gene match: 12. The CDR3 totals 16 residues. From germline, CDR1 is SGHTA and CDR2 FQGTGA. CDR3: CASSQGTGGRVQGYTF. CDR3 DNA sequence: TGTGCCAGCAGCCAAGGGACAGGGGGCCGGGTTCAAGGCTACACCTTC.

The chain links TRBV13 to TRBJ2-7; 12 bases line up with TRBD1. The CDR3 contains 15 residues. Germline CDR1 PRHDT, CDR2 FYEKMQ (reference sequence). V gave up 3 bases and J gave up 4 bases; unmatched junction bases: 4. For the CDR3, the DNA is TGTGCCAGCAGCTTGAGGGACAGGGGGCTTTACGAGCAGTACTTC. It encodes CASSLRDRGLYEQYF.

The genes are TRBV5-4 and TRBJ2-2; 8 bases line up with TRBD2. The junction had 9 bases not matched to a gene; V was cut back by 4 bases and J by 7 bases. Germline V lookup: CDR1 SGHNT, CDR2 YYREEE (reference sequence). This CDR3 is 15 amino acids long. CDR3 residues: CASSPGGLAGGELFF. CDR3 DNA: TGTGCCAGCAGCCCCGGTGGGCTAGCGGGCGGGGAGCTGTTTTTT.

J is TRBJ1-5 and V is TRBV30, with 9 bases matching TRBD1. This CDR3 spans 15 amino acids. Germline-derived CDR1 and CDR2 are GTSNPN and SVGIG (reference sequence). V dropped 2 bases and J dropped 10; count of bases not matched to a gene: 12. CDR3 region: CAWSRDRVAFEPQHF. In DNA, the CDR3 is TGTGCCTGGAGTCGGGACAGGGTCGCGTTTGAACCCCAGCATTTT.

A few counts support this clone. V and J are TRBV4-3 and TRBJ2-3, with TRBD2 matching 7 bases. Trimming took 0 bases from V and 2 from J; bases not matched to a gene: 8. This CDR3 region has 17 residues. Germline V lookup: CDR1 LGHNA, CDR2 YSLEER. CDR3: CASSQDPASGDTDTQYF. In DNA form, the CDR3 reads TGCGCCAGCAGCCAAGATCCGGCTAGCGGCGACACAGATACGCAGTATTTT.

V gene TRBV4-1 combines with J gene TRBJ1-5; 7 bases align to TRBD1. The germline V gene encodes CDR1 MGHRA and CDR2 YSYEKL. This CDR3 region has 15 residues. Unmatched junction bases numbered 10, after V lost 4 bases and J lost 7 bases. CDR3 residues: CASSPPEQGLQPQHF. CDR3 bases: TGCGCCAGCAGCCCCCCGGAACAGGGGTTACAGCCCCAGCATTTT.

This chain links TRBV3-1 (or the pseudogene TRBV3-2) with TRBJ1-6; D might be TRBD1 (6 bases). V was cut by 5 bases and J by 2 bases, with 7 bases left in between. CDR1 LGHDT and CDR2 YNNKEL come from the germline V gene (reference sequence). CDR3 length: 14 amino acids. The DNA for the CDR3 is TGTGCCAGCAGCGGGGGCGCCTATAATTCACCCCTCCACTTT. Translated: CASSGGAYNSPLHF.

The chain has TRBV5-6 and TRBJ1-1, with 7 bases that match TRBD1. V gave up 5 bases and J gave up 5 bases; unmatched junction bases: 9. The germline V gene encodes CDR1 SGHDT and CDR2 YYEEEE. This CDR3 contains 14 residues. The CDR3 loop is CASRDTGEGTEAFF. Written as DNA, the CDR3 is TGTGCCAGCAGAGACACAGGGGAAGGAACTGAAGCTTTCTTT. The whole variable domain, remainder taken from reference TRBV5-6 and TRBJ1-1, is DAGVTQSPTHLIKTRGQQVTLRCSPKSGHDTVSWYQQALGQGPQFIFQYYEEEERQRGNFPDRFSGHQFPNYSSELNVNALLLGDSALYLCASRDTGEGTEAFFGQGTRLTVV.

This clone was seen just once. The V and J genes are TRBV27 and TRBJ1-2; 9 bases agree with TRBD1. The J segment lost 5 bases and the V segment lost 5 bases, leaving 6 bases of the junction unmatched. The germline gives CDR1 MNHEY, CDR2 SMNVEV (reference sequence). The CDR3 totals 14 residues. The CDR3 region has the DNA TGTGCCAGCAGTCCAACAGGGGGCTTTTATGGCTACACCTTC. Translation: CASSPTGGFYGYTF.

V gene TRBV18 combines with J gene TRBJ2-7, with a possible D match to TRBD2 (6 bases). The germline V gene encodes CDR1 KGHSH and CDR2 LQKENI. V lost 3 bases and J lost 3, with 12 bases in between. The CDR3 runs 14 residues. This CDR3 reads CASSPFSGDYEQYF. CDR3 coding DNA: TGTGCCAGCTCACCCTTCTCGGGGGACTACGAGCAGTACTTC. Complete variable domain (other parts from reference TRBV18 and TRBJ2-7): NAGVMQNPRHLVRRRGQEARLRCSPMKGHSHVYWYRQLPEEGLKFMVYLQKENIIDESGMPKERFSAEFPKEGPSILRIQQVVRGDSAAYFCASSPFSGDYEQYFGPGTRLTVT.

The rearrangement joins TRBV14 to TRBJ1-1; TRBD1 might be the D (6 bases). V was cut by 4 bases and J by 5 bases, with 17 bases left in between. This CDR3 comprises 15 residues. CDR1 SGHDN and CDR2 FVKESK come from the germline V gene. CDR3 region: CASSRITGSRTEAFF. CDR3 nucleotide sequence: TGTGCCAGCAGCCGAATTACAGGGTCGCGGACTGAAGCTTTCTTT.

The V and J genes are TRBV29-1 and TRBJ1-2; tentatively, D is TRBD1 (5 bases). V was trimmed by 4 bases and J by 8 bases, leaving 14 bases between them. Germline CDR1 reads SQVTM; CDR2 reads ANQGSEA. This CDR3 spans 12 amino acids. CDR3: CSVAGRAGGYTF. As DNA, the CDR3 is TGCAGCGTTGCGGGCAGGGCCGGGGGCTACACCTTC.

The chain recombines TRBV4-3 with TRBJ2-3; 13 bases align to TRBD2. V trimming: 5 bases; J trimming: 5 bases; junction bases outside the gene matches: 7. The CDR3 is 16 amino acids. Germline V gene sequence: CDR1 LGHNA, CDR2 YSLEER. This chain's CDR3 is CASSSARTSGGDTQYF. For the CDR3, the DNA is TGCGCCAGCAGCTCCGCCCGGACTAGCGGGGGAGATACGCAGTATTTT.

This clone was picked up a small number of times. The chain employs TRBV5-1 and TRBJ2-5; 9 bases line up with TRBD2. The CDR3 is 14 amino acids. CDR1 is SGHRS, CDR2 YFSETQ, per germline. V dropped 4 bases and J dropped 0; count of bases not matched to a gene: 1. The DNA for the CDR3 is TGCGCCAGCAGCCCTAGCGGGAACCAAGAGACCCAGTACTTC. It encodes CASSPSGNQETQYF. Full variable domain (remainder filled in from reference TRBV5-1 and TRBJ2-5): KAGVTQTPRYLIKTRGQQVTLSCSPISGHRSVSWYQQTPGQGLQFLFEYFSETQRNKGNFPGRFSGRQFSNSRSEMNVSTLELGDSALYLCASSPSGNQETQYFGPGTRLLVL.

This chain connects TRBV15 to TRBJ2-2; 8 nucleotides line up with TRBD2. Per germline, CDR1 LNHNV and CDR2 YYDKDF (reference sequence). The CDR3 consists of 16 residues. The junction had 4 bases not matched to a gene; V was cut back by 0 bases and J by 4 bases. CDR3 sequence (DNA): TGTGCCACCAGCAGAGAGGGCGGGGGGACCACCGGGGAGCTGTTTTTT. This translates into CATSREGGGTTGELFF.

J is TRBJ2-3 and V is TRBV11-3; weak D call: TRBD2 (5 bases). The germline V and J ends were trimmed by 2 bases and 2 bases, with 11 bases remaining between them. This CDR3 is 15 amino acids long. Germline-derived CDR1 and CDR2 are SGHNT and YENEEA. The CDR3 sequence is CASSLTLGNTDTQYF. The CDR3 DNA follows: TGTGCCAGCAGCTTAACGCTCGGGAACACAGATACGCAGTATTTT.

The V and J genes are TRBV30 and TRBJ1-2; 9 bases match TRBD1. V was pared by 6 bases and J by 9 bases, with 11 bases of the junction left unmatched. CDR3 length equals 13 residues. Looked up from germline, CDR1 is GTSNPN and CDR2 is SVGIG (reference sequence). The CDR3 DNA sequence: TGTGCCTGTAGGGGGGGACAGGGATTAAGCTACACCTTC. Its translation: CACRGGQGLSYTF.

This sequence joins TRBV7-6 and TRBJ1-5; 9 nucleotides align to TRBD1. Germline V CDR1 and CDR2: SGHVS, FNYEAQ. The V and J ends lost 2 bases and 0 bases, in that order; junction bases with no gene match: 5. The length of the CDR3 is 17 residues. The CDR3 sequence: CASSLTGGPFSNQPQHF. The CDR3 nucleotides read TGTGCCAGCAGCTTAACAGGGGGCCCATTTAGCAATCAGCCCCAGCATTTT.

The J gene is TRBJ2-5, the V gene TRBV7-3; 12 nucleotides align to TRBD2. Germline values: CDR1 SGHTA, CDR2 FQGTGA. The CDR3 covers 16 residues. V dropped 2 bases and J dropped 5; count of bases not matched to a gene: 6. CDR3 in amino acids: CASSLGLAGPGETQYF. The CDR3 DNA sequence: TGTGCCAGCAGCTTAGGACTAGCGGGGCCCGGGGAGACCCAGTACTTC.